The rows below give T cell receptor beta chains drawn from one sample of a study of radiation and T cells in renal cell carcinoma. Sequenced by immunoSEQ multiplex PCR; TCRdb stores in-frame clones only, minus some. The sample holds 15,000 or so clones, roughly 60% seen once. The sequencing used tumor tissue, collected from a patient whose treatment was nephrectomy without radiotherapy. The receptors come from a man aged 50 to 60 with renal cell carcinoma. Both conserved end residues are part of each CDR3. D genes are given only for firm matches. Expanded clones are given a class, and other clones once, few, many or no size at all.

j_call d_call clone_size v_call cdr3_length cdr3_aa cdr3_nt
TRBJ2-7 TRBD1 . TRBV29-1 12 CSGGQGASEQYF TGCAGCGGCGGACAGGGGGCGTCGGAGCAGTACTTC
TRBJ2-1 . . TRBV7-9 14 CASSLEQPANEQFF TGTGCCAGCAGCTTAGAACAGCCCGCCAATGAGCAGTTCTTC
TRBJ2-6 TRBD1 . TRBV5-1 18 CASSLDPGQGAGANVLTF TGCGCCAGCAGCTTGGACCCGGGACAGGGGGCCGGGGCCAACGTCCTGACTTTC
TRBJ1-2 TRBD1 large TRBV19 17 CASSIDLPTGRGYGYTF TGTGCCAGTAGTATAGACCTCCCGACAGGGAGAGGCTATGGCTACACCTTC
TRBJ1-6 . . TRBV27 14 CASSLLPYNSPLHF TGTGCCAGCAGTTTACTCCCGTATAATTCACCCCTCCACTTT
TRBJ2-6 . . TRBV12-5 18 CASGLVSDGLTGANVLTF TGTGCTAGTGGTTTGGTTTCTGACGGCTTGACTGGGGCCAACGTCCTGACTTTC
TRBJ2-6 . few TRBV6-1 19 CASSDGRLRGRSGANVLTF TGTGCCAGCAGTGATGGGAGGTTAAGAGGGCGCTCTGGGGCCAACGTCCTGACTTTC
TRBJ2-2 TRBD1 . TRBV5-1 16 CASSLQGALNTGELFF TGCGCCAGCAGCTTACAGGGGGCGCTTAACACCGGGGAGCTGTTTTTT
TRBJ1-1 . . TRBV27 15 CASRLGDQRNTEAFF TGTGCCAGCAGACTAGGGGACCAAAGGAACACTGAAGCTTTCTTT
TRBJ2-7 TRBD2 . TRBV7-2 15 CASSADAGGAAEQYF TGTGCCAGCAGCGCGGACGCGGGGGGGGCCGCCGAGCAGTACTTC
TRBJ2-6 . once TRBV11-3 15 CASSLGGHGANVLTF TGTGCCAGCAGCTTGGGGGGGCATGGGGCCAACGTCCTGACTTTC
TRBJ1-2 . . TRBV30 13 CAWGLPSPYGYTF TGTGCCTGGGGACTGCCTTCCCCCTATGGCTACACCTTC
TRBJ2-4 . . TRBV5-6 15 CASSLAELAKNIQYF TGTGCCAGCAGCTTGGCGGAACTAGCCAAAAACATTCAGTACTTC
TRBJ2-1 . . TRBV10-1 12 CASSDTYNEQFF TGCGCCAGCAGTGACACATACAATGAGCAGTTCTTC
TRBJ1-1 TRBD1 few TRBV7-6 14 CASSPQGANTEAFF TGTGCCAGCAGCCCACAGGGGGCGAACACTGAAGCTTTCTTT
TRBJ1-3 . . TRBV2 18 CASLLGQGRGHSGNTIYF TGTGCCAGCCTCCTAGGGCAGGGAAGGGGCCACTCTGGAAACACCATATATTTT
TRBJ2-3 . . TRBV9 13 CASSLARTDTQYF TGTGCCAGCAGCCTTGCTCGCACAGATACGCAGTATTTT
TRBJ1-6 . few TRBV4-1 15 CASSQGAGQHSPLHF TGCGCCAGCAGCCAAGGAGCGGGACAACATTCACCCCTCCACTTT
TRBJ1-4 TRBD1 . TRBV6-5 14 CASSYFRDRRKLFF TGTGCCAGCAGTTACTTCCGGGACAGGCGAAAACTGTTTTTT
TRBJ2-2 . few TRBV7-6 12 CASSQMTGELFF TGTGCCAGCAGCCAAATGACCGGGGAGCTGTTTTTT
TRBJ1-1 . few TRBV7-6 13 CASSGGANTEAFF TGTGCCAGCAGCGGTGGTGCCAACACTGAAGCTTTCTTT
TRBJ1-1 TRBD1 . TRBV29-1 15 CSADREGYPNAEAFF TGCAGCGCCGACAGGGAGGGCTATCCGAACGCTGAAGCTTTCTTT
TRBJ2-7 . . TRBV11-2 14 CASSFGRSSYEQYF TGTGCCAGCAGCTTTGGGAGGAGCTCCTACGAGCAGTACTTC
TRBJ1-1 TRBD1 few TRBV9 16 CASSGPDRVMNTEAFF TGTGCCAGCAGCGGACCGGACAGGGTGATGAACACTGAAGCTTTCTTT
TRBJ2-7 TRBD1 . TRBV30 15 CAWSVRDRGIYEQYF TGTGCCTGGAGTGTACGGGACAGGGGGATCTACGAGCAGTACTTC
TRBJ2-2 TRBD1 few TRBV30 14 CAWKRDRNTGELFF TGTGCCTGGAAACGGGACAGGAACACCGGGGAGCTGTTTTTT
TRBJ1-2 TRBD1 . TRBV15 14 CATRRDRGNYGYTF TGTGCCACCAGGCGGGACAGGGGTAATTATGGCTACACCTTC
TRBJ1-1 TRBD1 . TRBV19 11 CASIQGAGAFF TGTGCCAGTATCCAGGGGGCAGGTGCTTTCTTT
TRBJ1-5 TRBD1 . TRBV5-4 14 CASSSDRGNQPQHF TGTGCCAGCAGCTCCGACAGGGGTAATCAGCCCCAGCATTTT
TRBJ2-7 . . TRBV18 14 CASSPSRGFDEQYF TGTGCCAGCTCACCAAGCCGGGGATTTGACGAGCAGTACTTC
TRBJ1-6 . few TRBV7-2 14 CASSLDGYNSPLHF TGTGCCAGCAGCTTAGATGGATACAATTCACCCCTCCACTTT
TRBJ1-4 . . TRBV9 16 CASSSPRDTTNEKLFF TGTGCCAGCAGCTCCCCCCGGGACACCACTAATGAAAAACTGTTTTTT
TRBJ2-7 . . TRBV6-6 13 CASSYQSNYEQYF TGTGCCAGCAGTTACCAGAGTAACTACGAGCAGTACTTC
TRBJ1-3 . . TRBV5-1 14 CASSLDSSGNTIYF TGCGCCAGCAGCCTGGATAGCTCTGGAAACACCATATATTTT
TRBJ2-7 TRBD1 . TRBV30 12 CAWSLGQSEQYF TGTGCCTGGAGTTTGGGACAGTCCGAGCAGTACTTC
TRBJ1-6 . few TRBV4-1 15 CASSQGRTDNSPLHF TGCGCCAGCAGCCAAGGACGGACAGATAATTCACCCCTCCACTTT